Described below is a single TCR beta chain sequence and its context. The antigen is unknown. These data originate in a study of CD8+CD57+ T cells in acquired aplastic anemia. Study outcomes and limitations: Patients and controls shared 25 to 35 CD8+ CDR3 sequences, highly expressed in patients.

Profiling of TCR beta VDJ combinations and CDR3 sequences used genomic DNA as template. TCRdb fed the reads into MiXCR, producing one record per CDR3 protein. The sample has under 200,000 distinct CDR3 sequences, around 48% seen once. All patients picked for sequencing had shown, by flow cytometry, an expansion of CD8+CD57+ cells. Patients were therapy-naive when their blood was sampled. The CDR3 is 15 amino acids. Germline CDR1 reads SGHVS; CDR2 reads FQNEAQ. Trimming took off 7 bases at V and 0 bases at J, with 10 bases between the two ends. The V call is TRBV7-8, the J call TRBJ2-6; D may be TRBD1 (5 bases). Sequencing was carried out using sorted CD4+, CD8+, or CD8+CD57+ T cells (not recorded which) from PBMCs. The origin of this receptor is a human donor with aplastic anemia. CDR3 region: CASKTATSGANVLTF. CDR3 DNA: TGTGCCAGCAAGACAGCAACCTCTGGGGCCAACGTCCTGACTTTC.